The source of this T cell receptor beta chain is a study of control samples from healthy donors and cancer patients. TCRdb's table, derived via immunoSEQ multiplex PCR, lists solely in-frame clones and lacks some. The sample has tens of thousands of clones; nearly 90% are singletons. The clonotype was recovered from a woman between 50 and 59 years old in good health. The sample taken for sequencing was blood.

The chain's CDR3 is CASSRGQSSGNTIYF. The DNA of the CDR3 is TGTGCCAGCTCACGGGGACAATCTTCTGGAAACACCATATATTTT. V and J are TRBV18 and TRBJ1-3, with D tentatively TRBD1 (6 bases). CDR1 KGHSH and CDR2 LQKENI come from the germline V gene. Trimming shortened V by 4 bases and J by 1 base, and 11 bases separated the two germline ends. This CDR3 is 15 amino acids long. Full variable domain (missing parts from reference TRBV18 and TRBJ1-3): NAGVMQNPRHLVRRRGQEARLRCSPMKGHSHVYWYRQLPEEGLKFMVYLQKENIIDESGMPKERFSAEFPKEGPSILRIQQVVRGDSAAYFCASSRGQSSGNTIYFGEGSWLTVV.